This T cell receptor beta chain was found in a study of T cells in Graves' hyperthyroidism and ophthalmopathy. If no ophthalmopathy progression occurred within 18 months, Graves' hyperthyroidism was stable. Germline V gene lookup returns CDR1 SGHVS and CDR2 FQNEAQ. Trimming cost V 3 bases and J 3 bases; bases outside gene matches: 11. This CDR3 region has 17 residues. RNA transcripts yielded amplified TCR beta CDR3 regions. Initially, a first-round RT-PCR of the TCR CDR3 employed the HTBI primer set. One entry per CDR3 protein, called by TCRdb with MiXCR from the multiplex PCR reads. The data contain roughly 100,000 distinct CDR3 sequences, roughly 50% of them singletons. Comment on this clonotype: A read error may be the cause here, since a much bigger clone is one base away.

The chain uses TRBV7-8 and TRBJ2-1; the match to TRBD2 covers 7 bases. The source material was blood. The TCR was taken from a man aged 35-49 years with Graves' hyperthyroidism. CDR3 residues: CASSFGSAGDDYNEQFF. The CDR3 DNA follows: TGTGCCAGCAGCTTTGGGTCTGCGGGAGACGACTACAATGAGCAGTTCTTC.